The source of this T cell receptor (beta chain) is a study of shared clonotypes between healthy human individuals. Findings of the study overall: The sole specimen, blood, was sampled, and tissue repertoires likely differ.

J lost 3 bases, V lost 10 bases, and 13 bases had no gene match. The CDR3 sequence is 17 residues long. Germline CDR1 reads ENHRY; CDR2 reads SYGVKD. The repertoire was sequenced with immunoSEQ multiplex PCR; TCRdb's copy has only in-frame clones and lacks some. In the table there are roughly 490,000 clones, 70% to 80% of which are singletons. Remarks on this clone: Its target is unknown.

This receptor was identified in a woman aged 40 to 50 in good health. Some clones in this sample may be carry-over from other donors' samples. The sample was PBMCs. V usage is TRBV10-3 and J usage is TRBJ2-7; 15 bases line up with TRBD2. CDR3 protein: CATTPMGLAGGGYEQYF. CDR3 DNA sequence: TGTGCCACGACACCTATGGGACTAGCGGGAGGAGGCTACGAGCAGTACTTC.